The clone carrying this T cell receptor beta chain has only a few counts. Antigen: not known. Several immunoSEQ 96-well plates shared each subset's DNA, each plate a replicate. TCRdb's copy holds only in-frame clones and misses some; the assay was immunoSEQ multiplex PCR. The sample holds 190,000 or so clones, over 50% seen once. This CDR3 is 14 amino acids long. Germline V gene sequence: CDR1 SGHDT, CDR2 YYEEEE. The V end was cut by 0 bases, the J end by 4 bases, with 8 bases between. This record comes from a study of shared clonotypes between healthy human individuals. Study-level results: Generally, naive subsets came out with larger estimated richness than memory subsets. The donor pool, a small one, limited the genetic and exposure-history diversity represented. The researchers took only blood, and tissue repertoires probably look different.

The V gene is TRBV5-6, the J gene TRBJ2-1; D gene uncertain. The specimen sequenced was memory CD4+ T cells sorted from blood. Subset given: CD45RA-negative fraction. This TCR came from a man aged 25 to 40 in good health. The chain's CDR3 is CASSLGQTYNEQFF. The CDR3 DNA sequence: TGTGCCAGCAGCTTGGGCCAAACTTACAATGAGCAGTTCTTC.